This T cell receptor (beta chain) was found in a study of blood T cell repertoires in COVID-19. About the research overall: From T cells, B-cell-depleted T cells, or PBMCs came the material, which was cDNA or gDNA.

Sequenced by immunoSEQ multiplex PCR; TCRdb stores in-frame clones only, minus some. The profile covers some 180,000 clones, with roughly 85% appearing a single time and roughly 2% taken by the ten largest. This CDR3 has 12 amino acids. CDR1 SQVTM and CDR2 ANQGSEA come from the germline V gene. V lost 0 bases and J 4 bases, leaving 4 bases between the germline ends. Sample: peripheral blood. The receptor was isolated from a woman aged 80 or over with acute or convalescent COVID-19. The V call is TRBV29-1, the J call TRBJ2-1; D not resolved. CDR3 nucleotides: TGCAGCGTTGAAGAGCGGTACAATGAGCAGTTCTTC. This translates into CSVEERYNEQFF.